Below are 17 T cell receptor beta chains sequenced from a single sample in a study of blood T cell repertoires in COVID-19. Repertoires were generated with immunoSEQ multiplex PCR, while TCRdb's copy carries only in-frame clones and drops some. The table shows some 250,000 clones, with approximately 78% occurring only once. Sample: peripheral blood. The source of these receptors is a woman in her sixties with active or convalescent COVID-19.

The chain employs TRBV27 and TRBJ1-2; 10 nucleotides match TRBD1. Looked up from germline, CDR1 is MNHEY and CDR2 is SMNVEV (reference sequence). After removal of 8 bases from V and 1 base from J, the junction contained 4 bases not matched to a gene. The length of the CDR3 is 14 residues. DNA for the CDR3: TGTGCCAGCTCTTGGGACAGGGGTAACTATGGCTACACCTTC. It codes for CASSWDRGNYGYTF.

The chain has TRBV18 and TRBJ1-4; D unresolved. Trimming left V 0 bases short and J 7 bases short, with 12 bases between. The CDR3 totals 15 residues. CDR1 is KGHSH, CDR2 LQKENI, per germline. The CDR3 loop is CASSPPLGRGEKLFF. DNA for the CDR3: TGTGCCAGCTCACCACCACTAGGGCGGGGTGAAAAACTGTTTTTT.

The V call is TRBV4-1, the J call TRBJ2-2; 12 positions agree with TRBD2. The CDR3 contains 19 residues. V gave up 0 bases and J gave up 6 bases; unmatched junction bases: 11. Germline V lookup: CDR1 MGHRA, CDR2 YSYEKL. The CDR3 DNA sequence: TGCGCCAGCAGCCAAGATCCGGGCCTAGCGGGGGGGCGATCCGGGGAGCTGTTTTTT. Amino acid sequence: CASSQDPGLAGGRSGELFF.

The rearrangement uses TRBV7-2 and TRBJ2-5, with 10 bases aligning to TRBD1. CDR3 length: 15 amino acids. Germline V gene data show CDR1 as SGHTA and CDR2 as FQGNSA. Trimming at V came to 5 bases and at J to 5 bases, leaving 8 bases not matched to a gene. CDR3 DNA sequence: TGTGCCAGCAGCCCCCGGGACAGGGGAGCCGAGACCCAGTACTTC. It codes for CASSPRDRGAETQYF.

This chain uses TRBV6-5 with TRBJ2-7; 7 bases align to TRBD1. V was clipped by 5 bases and J by 0 bases; unmatched bases: 7. The CDR3 consists of 15 residues. Germline CDR1 MNHEY, CDR2 SVGAGI. In DNA form, the CDR3 reads TGTGCCAGCAGTCCTGGGACAGCTCACTCCTACGAGCAGTACTTC. Its translation is CASSPGTAHSYEQYF.

This clone was seen more than once but under ten times. This chain links TRBV5-4 with TRBJ2-2, with 8 bases aligning to TRBD2. Trimming took 0 bases from V and 5 from J; bases not matched to a gene: 6. CDR1 and CDR2 from the germline V gene are SGHNT and YYREEE (reference sequence). The CDR3 loop spans 16 amino acids. CDR3 sequence: CASSLEVAGLTGELFF. CDR3 DNA: TGTGCCAGCAGCTTGGAAGTAGCGGGGTTGACCGGGGAGCTGTTTTTT.

The rearrangement joins TRBV6-6 to TRBJ2-3, with TRBD2 identical over 9 bases. The J segment lost 6 bases and the V segment lost 6 bases, leaving 19 bases of the junction unmatched. The CDR3 is 18 residues long. Germline V gene sequence: CDR1 MNHNY, CDR2 SVGAGI (reference sequence). As DNA, the CDR3 is TGTGCCAGCAGCCGAAGTTTAGCGGGGGCCACATCTTTGGATACGCAGTATTTT. Its translation is CASSRSLAGATSLDTQYF.

This chain uses TRBV2 with TRBJ2-3; D perhaps matches TRBD2 (5 bases). The CDR3 runs 12 residues. Trimming left V 7 bases short and J 14 bases short, with 19 bases between. Germline V gene data show CDR1 as SNHLY and CDR2 as FYNNEI. The CDR3 sequence: CASKNPDYFPYF. CDR3 DNA: TGTGCCAGCAAGAACCCCGACTACTTTCCGTATTTT.

This chain joins TRBV6-5 and TRBJ1-1; D call uncertain. Trimming removed 7 bases from V and 1 base from J, with 13 bases in between. Germline V gives CDR1 MNHEY, CDR2 SVGAGI. The CDR3 has 14 amino acids. CDR3 protein: CASKTFTRNTEAFF. DNA of the CDR3: TGTGCCAGCAAAACATTCACTAGGAACACTGAAGCTTTCTTT.

The V gene is TRBV7-8, the J gene TRBJ1-1; tentative D call: TRBD1 (5 bases). Germline CDR1 SGHVS, CDR2 FQNEAQ. CDR3 length: 15 residues. Trimming took 4 bases from V and 0 from J, leaving 12 bases between them. CDR3 nucleotide sequence: TGTGCCAGCAGCTGGAGTTCAGGGATGAACACTGAAGCTTTCTTT. Residues: CASSWSSGMNTEAFF.

The V and J genes are TRBV6-4 and TRBJ2-1; 14 bases agree with TRBD2. The length of the CDR3 is 15 residues. CDR1 MRHNA and CDR2 SNTAGT come from the germline V gene. Trimming removed 5 bases from V and 9 bases from J; junction bases left unmatched: 6. The CDR3 nucleotides read TGTGCCAGCAGTCGACTAGCGGGGGGGCCAGGTGAGCAGTTCTTC. Translating gives CASSRLAGGPGEQFF.

This clone came up once. CDR3 protein: CASSFQRGGTDTQYF. The CDR3 coding sequence is TGTGCCAGCAGCTTTCAGCGGGGGGGAACAGATACGCAGTATTTT. This rearrangement joins TRBV7-2 to TRBJ2-3; TRBD2 agrees at 10 bases. V trimming: 3 bases; J trimming: 3 bases; junction bases outside the gene matches: 3. The V gene's germline CDR1 is SGHTA and CDR2 FQGNSA. CDR3 size: 15 residues.

The DNA of the CDR3 is TGTGCCAGCAGCTTATCTCAGGGCCGAACTCTCCACTTT. Protein: CASSLSQGRTLHF. This rearrangement joins TRBV7-3 to TRBJ1-6, with D maybe TRBD1 (5 bases). This CDR3 contains 13 residues. Per the germline V gene, CDR1 is SGHTA and CDR2 is FQGTGA. V dropped 2 bases and J dropped 16 bases, with 15 bases sitting between them.

V and J are TRBV18 and TRBJ2-1; 11 bases line up with TRBD1. This CDR3 has 17 amino acids. CDR1 and CDR2 from the germline V gene are KGHSH and LQKENI. V gave up 4 bases and J gave up 2 bases; unmatched junction bases: 7. Written as DNA, the CDR3 is TGTGCCAGCTCACTTAGCGGGACAGGGGGTCCCTACAATGAGCAGTTCTTC. Protein: CASSLSGTGGPYNEQFF.

The chain links TRBV7-2 to TRBJ1-5; the D gene is possibly TRBD1 (6 bases). CDR3 size: 14 residues. The V and J ends lost 5 bases and 3 bases respectively, with 11 bases between them. From germline, CDR1 is SGHTA and CDR2 FQGNSA. The DNA for the CDR3 is TGTGCCAGCAGCCAACAGGGCTACAATCAGCCCCAGCATTTT. Encoded protein: CASSQQGYNQPQHF.

The J gene is TRBJ1-2, the V gene TRBV5-1; possibly TRBD1 for D (6 bases). Per germline, CDR1 SGHRS and CDR2 YFSETQ. V lost 0 bases and J 6 bases, leaving 9 bases between the germline ends. There are 13 residues in the CDR3. CDR3: CASSLEGDDGYTF. DNA of the CDR3: TGCGCCAGCAGCTTGGAGGGGGACGATGGCTACACCTTC.

This chain joins TRBV25-1 and TRBJ1-2; the D is unclear. CDR3 length: 15 residues. The V end lost 6 bases, the J end lost 4 bases, and 18 bases lay between the germline ends. Germline V lookup: CDR1 MGHDK, CDR2 SYGVNS. CDR3: CASSTQRSGAYGYTF. CDR3 DNA: TGTGCCAGCAGCACCCAGCGGTCAGGAGCCTATGGCTACACCTTC.